This passage covers 20 T cell receptor beta chains from one sample sequenced in a study of T-cell memory formation after mild COVID-19. MiXCR, run by TCRdb on the 5' RACE reads, gives a single entry per CDR3 protein. The sample includes approximately 300,000 distinct CDR3 sequences, around 8% of them seen just once. Sequenced: PBMCs or a T cell subset sorted from them (not recorded which). Receptors were obtained from a man between 18 and 29 years old who had mild COVID-19 (a few samples of this study predate the infection). Cell type and time point are not known.

The rearrangement joins TRBV7-2 to TRBJ2-1; TRBD2 aligns across 10 bases. Germline V gives CDR1 SGHTA, CDR2 FQGNSA. The ends lost 7 bases at V and 7 bases at J; junction bases unmatched: 7. This CDR3 has 14 amino acids. The CDR3 is CASNRLLAGNEQFF. As DNA, the CDR3 is TGTGCCAGCAACAGATTACTAGCGGGGAATGAGCAGTTCTTC.

This clonotype was counted ten times or more. V is TRBV5-1 and J is TRBJ2-3; 10 bases fit TRBD2. Looked up from germline, CDR1 is SGHRS and CDR2 is YFSETQ. Germline trimming cut 7 bases from V and 0 bases from J; bases unmatched to any gene: 5. CDR3 length: 15 amino acids. This CDR3 reads CASASLAGSTDTQYF. For the CDR3, the DNA is TGCGCCAGCGCATCACTAGCGGGGAGCACAGATACGCAGTATTTT. The whole variable domain, filled in from reference TRBV5-1 and TRBJ2-3, reads KAGVTQTPRYLIKTRGQQVTLSCSPISGHRSVSWYQQTPGQGLQFLFEYFSETQRNKGNFPGRFSGRQFSNSRSEMNVSTLELGDSALYLCASASLAGSTDTQYFGPGTRLTVL.

This clonotype was seen more than once but under ten times. This chain connects TRBV5-5 to TRBJ1-1; weak D call: TRBD1 (6 bases). CDR1 is SGHKS, CDR2 YYEKEE, per germline (reference sequence). Trimming removed 4 bases from V and 11 bases from J, with 15 bases in between. The CDR3 totals 12 residues. The CDR3 DNA sequence: TGTGCCAGCAGCGGGGAGGGGGTAAAGGCTTTCTTT. Encoded protein: CASSGEGVKAFF.

This clonotype has only a few counts. V usage is TRBV20-1 and J usage is TRBJ2-4, with 9 bases that match TRBD1. Looked up from germline, CDR1 is DFQATT and CDR2 is SNEGSKA (reference sequence). With 3 bases clipped from V and 0 bases from J, the junction kept 3 bases outside the gene matches. This CDR3 is 15 amino acids long. DNA for the CDR3: TGCAGTGCTAGGGGGACAGGGATAGCCAAAAACATTCAGTACTTC. Translated: CSARGTGIAKNIQYF.

The chain recombines TRBV10-3 with TRBJ1-2, with D perhaps matching TRBD1 (5 bases). V was cut by 4 bases and J by 8 bases, with 14 bases left in between. CDR1 and CDR2 from the germline V gene are ENHRY and SYGVKD. This CDR3 comprises 13 residues. This CDR3 reads CAISGVEEGGYTF. DNA for the CDR3: TGTGCCATCAGTGGTGTGGAGGAGGGGGGCTACACCTTC.

This clonotype was detected ten times or more. The chain carries TRBV28 and TRBJ1-3, with D possibly TRBD1 on 5 matching bases. Germline-derived CDR1 and CDR2 are MDHEN and SYDVKM. The length of the CDR3 is 19 residues. Trimming took 3 bases from V and 0 from J, leaving 21 bases between them. The CDR3 is CASSFVGTWERTSGNTIYF. In nucleotides, the CDR3 is TGTGCCAGCAGTTTTGTAGGGACGTGGGAAAGAACCTCTGGAAACACCATATATTTT.

The gene calls are TRBV4-2 and TRBJ2-3; TRBD1 aligns across 7 bases. The V and J ends lost 2 bases and 4 bases, in that order; junction bases with no gene match: 15. Germline V gene data show CDR1 as LGHNA and CDR2 as YNFKEQ. This CDR3 comprises 18 residues. The CDR3 region is CASSQTGEQGMGPDTQYF. CDR3 bases: TGTGCCAGCAGCCAAACTGGAGAACAGGGGATGGGACCAGATACGCAGTATTTT.

This clonotype has at least ten counts. The CDR3 loop is CASSHGQGPYEQYF. Written as DNA, the CDR3 is TGTGCCAGCAGCCATGGACAGGGCCCCTACGAGCAGTACTTC. The chain has TRBV4-2 and TRBJ2-7; 8 bases map to TRBD1. This CDR3 is 14 amino acids long. V lost 3 bases and J lost 2; bases outside the gene matches: 3. Germline CDR1 is LGHNA and CDR2 is YNFKEQ.

Only a few counts were recorded for this clonotype. The V and J genes are TRBV6-2 or TRBV6-3 and TRBJ2-2, with D tentatively TRBD1 (5 bases). Germline values: CDR1 MNHEY, CDR2 SVGEGT. This CDR3 is 15 amino acids long. Trimming cost V 2 bases and J 6 bases, with 13 bases left between them. In DNA form, the CDR3 reads TGTGCCAGCAGTTACGGGCTAGAAGGGGCCGGGGAGCTGTTTTTT. It translates to CASSYGLEGAGELFF.

This clonotype came up many times. The chain carries TRBV7-8 and TRBJ2-5; the match to TRBD1 covers 7 bases. In germline, CDR1 is SGHVS, CDR2 FQNEAQ. The CDR3 loop spans 14 amino acids. The V segment lost 2 bases and the J segment 4 bases; nucleotides outside the gene matches: 4. In nucleotides, the CDR3 is TGTGCCAGCAGCTTACCAGGGGGTGGAGAGACCCAGTACTTC. It encodes CASSLPGGGETQYF.

The chain has TRBV20-1 and TRBJ1-1, with TRBD1 as a possible D gene (5 bases). The CDR3 is 11 residues long. The germline gives CDR1 DFQATT, CDR2 SNEGSKA (reference sequence). The V and J ends lost 6 bases and 10 bases respectively, with 15 bases between them. The CDR3: CSARGSNGAFF. CDR3 in DNA: TGCAGTGCGAGGGGCTCTAACGGAGCTTTCTTT.

This clonotype was counted at least ten times. The chain couples TRBV18 to TRBJ1-1, with D uncertain. CDR1 and CDR2 (germline): KGHSH, LQKENI. V lost 4 bases and J 7 bases, leaving 10 bases between the germline ends. The CDR3 is 12 residues long. CDR3 nucleotides: TGTGCCAGCTCACTCGGCTACGGTGAAGCTTTCTTT. Translated: CASSLGYGEAFF.

This clonotype has only a few counts. The chain joins TRBV7-3 to TRBJ2-2; TRBD2 agrees at 8 bases. Germline trimming cut 3 bases from V and 7 bases from J; bases unmatched to any gene: 13. The CDR3 loop spans 17 amino acids. CDR1 is SGHTA and CDR2 is FQGTGA in the germline V gene. The CDR3 reads CASSFGRGGPGYGELFF. In DNA, the CDR3 is TGTGCCAGCAGCTTCGGACGGGGGGGCCCGGGGTACGGGGAGCTGTTTTTT.

There are a few counts of this clonotype. The chain uses TRBV20-1 and TRBJ2-5, with TRBD2 identical over 14 bases. The CDR3 totals 15 residues. CDR1 is DFQATT and CDR2 is SNEGSKA in the germline V gene (reference sequence). CDR3 amino acids: CSSGLAGGDQETQYF. CDR3 sequence (DNA): TGCAGCTCTGGACTAGCGGGGGGAGACCAAGAGACCCAGTACTTC.

This clonotype showed up many times. V is TRBV7-9 and J is TRBJ2-3; D gene ambiguous. CDR1 and CDR2 (germline): SEHNR, FQNEAQ (reference sequence). The CDR3 is 13 amino acids. Trimming pared 1 base from V and 5 bases from J, leaving 7 bases between. CDR3 sequence reads: CASSLEPLDTQYF. The CDR3 bases are TGTGCCAGCAGCTTAGAACCCCTAGATACGCAGTATTTT.

This chain links TRBV7-2 with TRBJ1-1; 7 positions agree with TRBD1. The CDR3 covers 14 residues. J was trimmed by 0 bases and V by 4 bases; bases with no gene match: 2. CDR1 is SGHTA and CDR2 is FQGNSA in the germline V gene. The CDR3 DNA is TGTGCCAGCAGCTCCAGGGGGGTGAACACTGAAGCTTTCTTT. Amino acids: CASSSRGVNTEAFF. Full variable domain (remainder filled in from reference TRBV7-2 and TRBJ1-1): GAGVSQSPSNKVTEKGKDVELRCDPISGHTALYWYRQSLGQGLEFLIYFQGNSAPDKSGLPSDRFSAERTGGSVSTLTIQRTQQEDSAVYLCASSSRGVNTEAFFGQGTRLTVV.

This clonotype occurred a few times. In DNA form, the CDR3 reads TGTGCCAGCAGCCATCGAAGGGGACCCGGGGAGCTGTTTTTT. It yields the protein CASSHRRGPGELFF. The chain combines TRBV7-9 with TRBJ2-2; the D gene could be TRBD1 or TRBD2 (5 bases each). The CDR3 totals 14 residues. Trimming cost V 5 bases and J 6 bases, with 13 bases left between them. Germline V gene data show CDR1 as SEHNR and CDR2 as FQNEAQ (reference sequence).

In its sample, this clonotype was seen a few times. The rearrangement links TRBV9 to TRBJ1-2; D gene ambiguous. Germline V gene data show CDR1 as SGDLS and CDR2 as YYNGEE. The CDR3 covers 15 residues. Trimming cost V 5 bases and J 0 bases, with 14 bases left between them. CDR3 loop: CASSLPRGSNYGYTF. In nucleotides, the CDR3 is TGTGCCAGCAGTCTTCCCCGGGGATCTAACTATGGCTACACCTTC.

There are a few counts of this clonotype. This rearrangement joins TRBV7-9 to TRBJ2-3; 7 bases are shared with TRBD2. V was pared by 7 bases and J by 2 bases, with 9 bases of the junction left unmatched. Looked up from germline, CDR1 is SEHNR and CDR2 is FQNEAQ (reference sequence). The CDR3 extends over 15 amino acids. The CDR3 coding sequence is TGTGCCAGCACCCCCAAGGGGACTAACACAGATACGCAGTATTTT. It codes for CASTPKGTNTDTQYF.

This clonotype showed up just a few times. This rearrangement joins TRBV29-1 to TRBJ1-1, with 8 bases identical to TRBD1. The J segment lost 5 bases and the V segment lost 3 bases, leaving 5 bases of the junction unmatched. The germline V gene has CDR1 SQVTM and CDR2 ANQGSEA. The CDR3 is 13 amino acids. The chain's CDR3 is CSVENRGRTEAFF. The CDR3 nucleotides are TGCAGCGTTGAGAACAGGGGGAGAACTGAAGCTTTCTTT.